These 12 T cell receptor beta chains originate from one sample sequenced in a study of PD-1 blockade in classical Hodgkin lymphoma. All the patients suffered relapse after autologous stem cell transplantation, and brentuximab vedotin exposure differed. The protocol was immunoSEQ multiplex PCR, while the TCRdb copy is restricted to in-frame clones and leaves out a portion. The sample lists 90,000 to 100,000 clones; roughly 79% were seen once. The sample here was peripheral blood mononuclear cells (PBMCs), taken before the second cycle of nivolumab. All receptors derive from a human donor with classical Hodgkin lymphoma.

The chain links TRBV9 to TRBJ2-3; no reliable D call. CDR3 length: 13 residues. V lost 0 bases and J lost 6, with 8 bases in between. Germline CDR1 and CDR2: SGDLS and YYNGEE. The CDR3 DNA reads as TGTGCCAGCAGCGTAGGAATAGGTGATACGCAGTATTTT. Protein sequence: CASSVGIGDTQYF.

This clone was detected only once. The genes are TRBV7-9 and TRBJ2-7, with a weak D call TRBD2 (6 bases). The CDR3 runs 14 residues. Germline V gene lookup returns CDR1 SEHNR and CDR2 FQNEAQ (reference sequence). Trimming stripped 3 bases from V and 4 bases from J, with 13 bases between. The CDR3 spells CASSFSGTSYEQYF. CDR3 bases: TGTGCCAGCAGCTTCTCCGGGACTTCTTACGAGCAGTACTTC.

The chain carries TRBV4-2 and TRBJ1-5; no firm D call. The CDR3 totals 14 residues. Trimming took 3 bases from V and 3 from J, leaving 9 bases between them. The V gene's germline CDR1 is LGHNA and CDR2 YNFKEQ. CDR3 in amino acids: CASSQKGFNQPQHF. In DNA, the CDR3 is TGTGCCAGCAGCCAGAAGGGATTCAATCAGCCCCAGCATTTT.

The rearrangement joins TRBV7-9 to TRBJ1-1; TRBD1 is a possible D gene (6 bases). The V and J ends lost 1 base and 3 bases respectively, with 12 bases between them. The CDR3 consists of 15 residues. The germline CDR1 and CDR2 sequences are SEHNR and FQNEAQ (reference sequence). The CDR3 here is CASSLGPGVYTEAFF. DNA for the CDR3: TGTGCCAGCAGCTTAGGCCCAGGGGTCTACACTGAAGCTTTCTTT.

In its sample, this clone was seen once. The chain employs TRBV28 and TRBJ1-4; TRBD1 might be the D (6 bases). The germline CDR1 and CDR2 sequences are MDHEN and SYDVKM. Deletions cut 7 bases from V and 7 bases from J, with 19 bases between. This CDR3 has 15 amino acids. The CDR3 reads CASNPMGAASEKLFF. CDR3 in DNA: TGTGCCAGCAACCCAATGGGGGCGGCCTCTGAAAAACTGTTTTTT.

Concerning this clone: The sample contains more than one DNA sequence encoding this CDR3. V is TRBV5-1 and J is TRBJ2-3; 10 bases are shared with TRBD2. The junction had 5 bases not matched to a gene; V was cut back by 1 base and J by 0 bases. The CDR3 spans 17 residues. Germline V gene sequence: CDR1 SGHRS, CDR2 YFSETQ. The CDR3 region is CASSLRGTSASTDTQYF. For the CDR3, the DNA is TGCGCCAGCAGCTTGAGGGGGACTAGCGCCAGCACAGATACGCAGTATTTT.

The chain combines TRBV19 with TRBJ1-3, with 8 bases aligning to TRBD1. The CDR3 spans 17 residues. V lost 5 bases, J lost 0 bases, and 9 bases stayed unmatched. Germline loops: CDR1 LNHDA, CDR2 SQIVND (reference sequence). The CDR3 spells CASSLLPDRASGNTIYF. DNA of the CDR3: TGTGCCAGTAGTCTCCTACCGGACAGGGCCTCTGGAAACACCATATATTTT.

The chain carries TRBV4-1 and TRBJ1-2, with D possibly being TRBD1 (6 bases). The germline CDR1 and CDR2 sequences are MGHRA and YSYEKL. Trimming pared 2 bases from V and 0 bases from J, leaving 10 bases between. This CDR3 is built from 15 residues. The CDR3 sequence is CASSQYRDTNYGYTF. The CDR3 nucleotides read TGCGCCAGCAGCCAATACCGGGACACTAACTATGGCTACACCTTC.

This clone came up a few times. The chain carries TRBV6-5 and TRBJ1-1, with D tentatively TRBD1 (5 bases). The CDR3 covers 11 residues. V dropped 8 bases and J dropped 7 bases, with 11 bases sitting between them. Germline values: CDR1 MNHEY, CDR2 SVGAGI. The CDR3 protein is CASLSGLEAFF. The CDR3, as DNA: TGTGCCAGCCTCTCGGGGCTTGAAGCTTTCTTT.

This clone has a handful of counts. V usage is TRBV19 and J usage is TRBJ2-7, with 8 positions matching TRBD2. J lost 3 bases, V lost 5 bases, and 6 bases had no gene match. CDR1 LNHDA and CDR2 SQIVND come from the germline V gene (reference sequence). CDR3 size: 14 residues. CDR3 sequence reads: CASSELAVGYEQYF. For the CDR3, the DNA is TGTGCCAGTAGTGAACTAGCGGTGGGCTACGAGCAGTACTTC.

The chain joins TRBV2 to TRBJ1-2; no definite D call. The CDR3 runs to 14 residues. Germline assignment: CDR1 SNHLY and CDR2 FYNNEI. V dropped 5 bases and J dropped 8 bases, with 18 bases sitting between them. DNA for the CDR3: TGTGCCAGCAGTCCCACCACTCACAATCAAGGCTACACCTTC. It yields the protein CASSPTTHNQGYTF.

The chain recombines TRBV30 with TRBJ2-2; 7 bases align to TRBD2. With 8 bases clipped from V and 6 bases from J, the junction kept 12 bases outside the gene matches. This CDR3 is built from 14 residues. Per germline, CDR1 GTSNPN and CDR2 SVGIG (reference sequence). The CDR3 sequence is CAHGVLAGAGELFF. CDR3 coding DNA: TGTGCCCACGGGGTGTTAGCGGGCGCCGGGGAGCTGTTTTTT.